The clone carrying this T cell receptor (beta chain) turned up a few times. This sample is part of a study of control samples from healthy donors and cancer patients. CDR3 length equals 14 residues. V lost 0 bases and J lost 1, with 6 bases in between. Germline-derived CDR1 and CDR2 are SGHVS and FQNEAQ. Produced via immunoSEQ multiplex PCR; TCRdb's table is partial and in-frame only. In the table there are around 100,000 clones, about 88% of which are singletons. The specimen was blood. The clonotype was recovered from a woman in her 50s in good health. This sequence joins TRBV7-8 and TRBJ2-5; D is unresolved. The CDR3 DNA reads as TGTGCCAGCAGCTTAGCGTACAGCCAAGAGACCCAGTACTTC. This translates into CASSLAYSQETQYF.